The present TCR beta chain was sequenced within a study of cytomegalovirus exposure and HLA in healthy donors (dated by TCRdb to between 2016 and 2019). Some background on the complete study: According to a later analysis, the 120 or so validation repertoires were produced on the same platform as the approximately 600 repertoires of the first cohort. The study aimed to test whether signatures of past pathogen exposure could be identified by cataloging public T cell receptors. Besides the first cohort of hundreds of subjects, a separate validation cohort made up of over 95 different subjects was used. To predict cytomegalovirus infection status, the study combined high-throughput TCR immunosequencing, statistical association of individual TCRs with disease status, and machine learning. Study-wide conclusions, independent of this receptor: The classifier was reported to diagnose cytomegalovirus status with high specificity and sensitivity in both the original and validation cohorts. Subsequent analysis determined that TCRs grouped into clusters in the first cohort also showed a tendency toward co-occurrence across the 120 or so validation repertoires, and approximately 94% of cluster scores exceeded 0. A few of the identified cytomegalovirus-associated TCR beta chains were confirmed in vitro to be specific for cytomegalovirus antigens. A later analysis had no HLA typing for the validation cohort, so co-occurrence there was scored across all 110 or so repertoires. Most TCR sequences were seen in very few donors, while some public TCRs were found in many individuals. The study gave a list of 150 to 200 TCR beta chains associated with cytomegalovirus. The authors suggested that the approach could potentially be generalized to other disease states and immunological phenotypes.

Libraries were made using the immunoSEQ multiplex PCR assay. In the original analysis: A statistical classification framework was built for diagnosing cytomegalovirus status from the catalog of TCR beta chain sequences. Not all clones reach the TCRdb copy of this immuneACCESS table, which keeps in-frame sequences only. Checked studies attribute under half of the gap to unresolved V genes and leave the rest unexplained. V and J calls and clone size are as listed in that table; D and trimming were resolved from the DNA. This sample holds approximately 60,000 clones; 85% to 95% were observed only once. 4.5% to 6% of the sample goes to the ten largest clones. The donors were included in the validation cohort of roughly 130 subjects, a group kept apart from the roughly 690-subject first cohort. Reading the germline V gene (reference sequence) gives CDR1 SGHAT and CDR2 FQDESV. V lost 7 bases and J lost 0 bases; the stretch between them is 9 bases long. Measured from the cysteine to the phenylalanine, the CDR3 is 13 residues long. Only CDR3 DNA remains: 39 bases, in frame from the first base.

Regarding this clone: The antigen this receptor binds is unknown. Nothing much larger sits one base from this clone, and base qualities are not available.

This receptor was identified in a young woman in good health and CMV-seronegative. The sample was PBMCs. This sequence uses TRBV11-1 and TRBJ1-1, with no confidently assigned D gene. The DNA reads TGTGCCAGCAACAATCGAATGAACACTGAAGCTTTCTTT. Its protein product is CASNNRMNTEAFF.